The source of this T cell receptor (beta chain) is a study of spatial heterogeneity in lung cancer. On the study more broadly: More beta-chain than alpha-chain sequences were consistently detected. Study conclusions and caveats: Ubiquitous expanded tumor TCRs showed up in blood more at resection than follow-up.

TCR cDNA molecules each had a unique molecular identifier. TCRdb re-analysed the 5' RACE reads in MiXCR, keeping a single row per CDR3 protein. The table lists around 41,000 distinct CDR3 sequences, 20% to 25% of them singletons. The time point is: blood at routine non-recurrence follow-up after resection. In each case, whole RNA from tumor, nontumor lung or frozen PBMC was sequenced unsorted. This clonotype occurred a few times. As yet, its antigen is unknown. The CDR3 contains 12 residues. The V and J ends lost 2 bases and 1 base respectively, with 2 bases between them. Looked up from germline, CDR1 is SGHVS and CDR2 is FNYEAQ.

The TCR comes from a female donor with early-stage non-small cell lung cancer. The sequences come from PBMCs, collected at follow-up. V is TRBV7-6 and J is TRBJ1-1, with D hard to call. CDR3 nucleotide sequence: TGTGCCAGCAGCTTATGGAACACTGAAGCTTTCTTT. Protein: CASSLWNTEAFF. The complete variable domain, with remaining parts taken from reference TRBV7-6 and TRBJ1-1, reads GAGVSQSPRYKVTKRGQDVALRCDPISGHVSLYWYRQALGQGPEFLTYFNYEAQQDKSGLPNDRFSAERPEGSISTLTIQRTEQRDSAMYRCASSLWNTEAFFGQGTRLTVV.